The 3 T cell receptor beta chains below all came from one sample that was sequenced in a study of type 1 and type 2 diabetes patients. Amplification started from genomic DNA. Amplification of the beta chain CDR3 used 30 forward and 13 reverse multiplex primers. One entry per CDR3 protein, called by TCRdb with MiXCR from the multiplex PCR reads. The sample yields 270,000 or so distinct CDR3 sequences, roughly 48% seen once. Input material: peripheral blood mononuclear cells (PBMCs). Source of these receptors: a man in his late teens or twenties with type 2 diabetes.

This chain links TRBV24-1 with TRBJ2-5; TRBD1 agrees at 9 bases. Germline V gene sequence: CDR1 KGHDR, CDR2 SFDVKD. The trim removed 3 bases at V and 5 bases at J, leaving 12 bases unmatched. The CDR3 is 17 residues long. CDR3 sequence (DNA): TGTGCCACCAGTGATCCGCGGGCGGGACAGGGTGGTGAGACCCAGTACTTC. Its translation is CATSDPRAGQGGETQYF.

CDR3 bases: TGTGCCAGCAGCCCGCAGGGTCTCAATTCACCCCTCCACTTT. Encoded protein: CASSPQGLNSPLHF. J is TRBJ1-6 and V is TRBV4-2; perhaps TRBD1 as D (5 bases). Germline CDR1 and CDR2: LGHNA and YNFKEQ. Trimming left V 4 bases short and J 7 bases short, with 11 bases between. The CDR3 loop spans 14 amino acids.

The CDR3: CAWSAAGGYTF. DNA of the CDR3: TGTGCCTGGAGTGCCGCAGGGGGCTACACCTTC. The V and J genes are TRBV30 and TRBJ1-2, with a tentative D call TRBD1 (5 bases). CDR3 length: 11 residues. Germline V lookup: CDR1 GTSNPN, CDR2 SVGIG (reference sequence). Trimming removed 1 base from V and 8 bases from J, with 8 bases in between.